The clone carrying this T cell receptor (beta chain) occurred once. The data were taken from a study of blood T cell repertoires in COVID-19. Turning to the study itself: The United States, Italy and Spain were the sources of the acute and convalescent COVID-19 samples.

In the source study's methods: Cell counts per sample came from amplifying reference gene primers. Sequenced by immunoSEQ multiplex PCR; TCRdb stores in-frame clones only, minus some. For V, J and clone size, that table is used; D and trimming come from the DNA. The repertoire includes about 170,000 clones, approximately 84% of them detected once, and 11% sits in the top ten. The sequence was obtained from a man aged 65-85 years with active or convalescent COVID-19. The specimen was peripheral blood.

The CDR3 sequence: CASSLGGAGGNQPQHF. CDR3 DNA sequence: TGTGCCAGCAGCCTTGGGGGGGCTGGCGGCAATCAGCCCCAGCATTTT. The chain combines TRBV5-5 with TRBJ1-5; a possible D gene is TRBD1 (6 bases). Per germline, CDR1 SGHKS and CDR2 YYEKEE (reference sequence). The CDR3 covers 16 residues. Trimming took off 4 bases at V and 2 bases at J, with 16 bases between the two ends.